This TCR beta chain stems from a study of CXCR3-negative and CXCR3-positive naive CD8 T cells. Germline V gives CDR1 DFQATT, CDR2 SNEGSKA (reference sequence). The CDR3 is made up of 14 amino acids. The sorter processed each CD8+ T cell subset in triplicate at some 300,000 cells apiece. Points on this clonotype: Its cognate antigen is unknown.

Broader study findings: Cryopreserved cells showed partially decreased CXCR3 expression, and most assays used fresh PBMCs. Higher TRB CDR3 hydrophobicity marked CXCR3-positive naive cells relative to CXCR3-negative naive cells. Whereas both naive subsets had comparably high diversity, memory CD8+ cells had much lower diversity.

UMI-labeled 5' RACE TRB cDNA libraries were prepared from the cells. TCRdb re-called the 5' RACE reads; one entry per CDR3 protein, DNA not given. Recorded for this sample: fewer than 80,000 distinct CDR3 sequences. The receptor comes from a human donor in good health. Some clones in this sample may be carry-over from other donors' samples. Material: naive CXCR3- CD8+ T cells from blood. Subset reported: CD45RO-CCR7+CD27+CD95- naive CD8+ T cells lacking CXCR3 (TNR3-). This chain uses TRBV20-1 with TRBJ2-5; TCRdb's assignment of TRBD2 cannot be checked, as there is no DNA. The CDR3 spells CSAIRLGDGETQYF.